The rows below give T cell receptor beta chains drawn from one sample of a study of Ad26.COV2.S vaccination and SARS-CoV-2 variants. Assay: immunoSEQ multiplex PCR; the TCRdb copy retains only in-frame clones and omits some. The sample shows 350,000 to 400,000 clones, roughly nine tenths of them seen only once. The sample in question was peripheral blood, obtained in a trial of Ad26.COV2.S vaccine versus placebo. These receptors were collected from a person aged 18-60 years who received the Ad26.COV2.S COVID-19 vaccine or a placebo. CDR3s include the opening cysteine and the closing phenylalanine or tryptophan. The order of the fields is CDR3 length, V gene, J gene, CDR3 protein.

13	TRBV30	TRBJ1-2	CAWTARTGRGYTF
17	TRBV18	TRBJ1-2	CASSPFNIQGALDGYTF
12	TRBV11-2	TRBJ1-2	CASSLDRGGYTF
15	TRBV6-2/TRBV6-3	TRBJ2-7	CASSYRVAETYEQYF
16	TRBV2	TRBJ1-3	CATKIFTGLAGNTIYF
14	TRBV7-9	TRBJ1-1	CASSLYRINTEAFF
15	TRBV5-1	TRBJ1-5	CASSLEGIGNQPQHF
15	TRBV7-9	TRBJ1-1	CASSLGAGSRTEAFF
15	TRBV7-2	TRBJ2-3	CASSLAGGSTDTQYF
14	TRBV5-4	TRBJ1-1	CASSLDRVNTEAFF
14	TRBV5-4	TRBJ1-2	CASSLDQGGYGYTF
14	TRBV18	TRBJ2-1	CASNGARPYNEQFF
15	TRBV5-6	TRBJ2-7	CASSWAAQGNHEQYF
19	TRBV6-2/TRBV6-3	TRBJ2-4	CASSTAQGRLLSAKNIQYF
16	TRBV19	TRBJ2-7	CASSKLTGTGSYEQYF
15	TRBV13	TRBJ2-5	CASSALRRGEETQYF
13	TRBV7-9	TRBJ1-1	CASSFYQDTEAFF
8	TRBV29-1	TRBJ2-7	CSAVSKYF
13	TRBV24-1	TRBJ1-1	CATRRTGVTEAFF
15	TRBV2	TRBJ2-6	CASRVSGPGANVLTF
13	TRBV30	TRBJ1-3	CAWSTLSGNTIYF
13	TRBV6-5	TRBJ1-2	CASSGTATYGYTF
16	TRBV7-8	TRBJ1-4	CASSLIVGRPNEKLFF
13	TRBV13	TRBJ1-2	CASSGSVNYGYTF
15	TRBV2	TRBJ2-1	CASRSDGSSYNEQFF
13	TRBV19	TRBJ1-2	CASSTTGVHGYTF
13	TRBV4-3	TRBJ1-1	CASSQDGLTEAFF
14	TRBV5-6	TRBJ2-5	CASSLARVVETQYF
13	TRBV6-1	TRBJ1-2	CASSERRDLGYTF
17	TRBV5-1	TRBJ1-4	CASSLEGIRGTSEKLFF
12	TRBV6-5	TRBJ1-1	CASGTGVTEAFF
14	TRBV27	TRBJ2-3	CATQGVPSTDTQYF
13	TRBV6-5	TRBJ2-7	CASSGTETYEQYF
15	TRBV19	TRBJ1-4	CASSIFSGPIEKLFF
13	TRBV24-1	TRBJ2-1	CATSDLQGNEQFF
12	TRBV3-1/TRBV3-2	TRBJ2-7	CASRGEGYEQYF
12	TRBV5-6	TRBJ2-7	CASSLVVGEQYF
13	TRBV7-9	TRBJ1-2	CASRDSELYGYTF
15	TRBV2	TRBJ1-2	CASSESRGVQYGYTF
14	TRBV6-2/TRBV6-3	TRBJ1-6	CASSRQDYNSPLHF
14	TRBV18	TRBJ2-7	CASSPGWTRSEQYF
15	TRBV27	TRBJ2-1	CASSLLGHRYNEQFF
14	TRBV3-1/TRBV3-2	TRBJ1-1	CASSQFDRNTEAFF
13	TRBV6-5	TRBJ1-2	CASRRRRDDGYTF
15	TRBV2	TRBJ2-2	CASSPGTQNTGELFF
16	TRBV11-2	TRBJ2-2	CASSLDLGHYTGELFF
15	TRBV7-8	TRBJ2-1	CASSLVTGSRNEQFF
15	TRBV2	TRBJ2-7	CASSVGQGRVGEQYF
14	TRBV6-2/TRBV6-3	TRBJ2-7	CASSWTGGPYEQYF
12	TRBV7-8	TRBJ1-5	CASSLFFEPQHF
15	TRBV5-6	TRBJ1-5	CASSIGTGDNQPQHF
13	TRBV7-6	TRBJ1-2	CASSLSGGLGYTF
14	TRBV13	TRBJ2-7	CASSLGLAGGEQYF
18	TRBV5-4	TRBJ1-3	CASSFGGAGSITGNTIYF
13	TRBV27	TRBJ2-5	CASSHRDRETQYF
15	TRBV5-1	TRBJ2-2	CASSLVVRNTGELFF
14	TRBV5-5	TRBJ2-7	CASSSIRTGAEQYF
15	TRBV19	TRBJ1-5	CASSSQQGGNQPQHF
14	TRBV30	TRBJ2-7	CAWNLRGLRYEQYF